A selection of T cell receptor beta chains follows, all from one sample in a study of PD-1 blockade in classical Hodgkin lymphoma. Profiling relied on immunoSEQ multiplex PCR, and the TCRdb table lists in-frame clones only, not all of them. The data hold around 66,000 clones, with 85% to 90% observed a single time. The material sequenced was peripheral blood mononuclear cells (PBMCs), taken at baseline. Receptors were obtained from a human donor with classical Hodgkin lymphoma. CDR3s leave out the opening cysteine and the closing phenylalanine or tryptophan. Where a row states a size, it is once, few, many or the class of an expanded clone; other rows omit it.

CDR3 protein,V gene,J gene,clone size
ASSLQGEPYNEQF,TRBV27,TRBJ2-1,-
ASSTQGGTEAF,TRBV19,TRBJ1-1,-
ASSPPGSAYYEQY,TRBV18,TRBJ2-7,-
ASSTETALNTEAF,TRBV19,TRBJ1-1,-
ASRNQRSLEAF,TRBV7-9,TRBJ1-1,-
ASSSGPTEAF,TRBV27,TRBJ1-1,-
ASGRRTAPETQY,TRBV10-2,TRBJ2-5,-
ASSLGGGITEAF,TRBV7-2,TRBJ1-1,-
SVGRPAAFSTSSANYGYT,TRBV29-1,TRBJ1-2,-
ASGGTYEQY,TRBV9,TRBJ2-7,-
ASSVGVVNSGNTIY,TRBV9,TRBJ1-3,-
ASSRTSGQETQY,TRBV5-6,TRBJ2-5,-
ASGFPPYEQF,TRBV12-5,TRBJ2-1,-
AWTRGDQSTDTQY,TRBV30,TRBJ2-3,-
ASSLVPAGGNEQY,TRBV5-1,TRBJ2-7,-
ASSVGTGVNSPLH,TRBV7-9,TRBJ1-6,-
ASSYGTRQPQH,TRBV6-5,TRBJ1-5,-
ASSLTGFGNTIY,TRBV5-1,TRBJ1-3,few
ASSEKGAETNGYT,TRBV10-2,TRBJ1-2,-